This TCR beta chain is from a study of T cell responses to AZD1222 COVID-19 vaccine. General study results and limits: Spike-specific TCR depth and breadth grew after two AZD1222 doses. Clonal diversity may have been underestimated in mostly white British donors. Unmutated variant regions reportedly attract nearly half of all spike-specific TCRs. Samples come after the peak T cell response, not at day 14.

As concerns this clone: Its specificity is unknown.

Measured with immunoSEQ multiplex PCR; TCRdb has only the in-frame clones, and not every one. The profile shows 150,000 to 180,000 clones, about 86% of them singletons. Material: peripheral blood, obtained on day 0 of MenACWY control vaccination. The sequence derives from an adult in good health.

CDR3 sequence reads: CATSRGRGYSYEQYV. Here the CDR3 DNA reads TGTGCCACCAGCAGAGGGCGCGGATACTCATACGAGCAGTACGTC. V is TRBV15 and J is TRBJ2-7; D is uncertain. The V gene's germline CDR1 is LNHNV and CDR2 YYDKDF (reference sequence). There are 15 residues in the CDR3. V was shortened by 1 base and J by 4 bases, with 14 bases between the two germline ends.